This T cell receptor (beta chain) was identified during a study of somatic mutations in cytotoxic T cells in rheumatoid arthritis. Clones were sequenced by immunoSEQ multiplex PCR, and TCRdb holds only the in-frame ones, with some missing. This table holds approximately 3,000 clones, approximately 90% found once. V lost 0 bases, J lost 6 bases, and 12 bases lay in between. CDR1 and CDR2 (germline): SGHDT, YYEEEE. The CDR3 is 14 residues long. Sequences were obtained from CD8+ T cells sorted from blood. The sequence came from a woman aged 18-29 years with rheumatoid arthritis. The chain is built from TRBV5-6 and TRBJ1-2; D is unclear. CDR3 sequence: CASSLVGLSDGYTF. The CDR3, as DNA: TGTGCCAGCAGCTTGGTCGGTCTGTCGGATGGCTACACCTTC.